This entry lists 25 T cell receptor beta chains sequenced from one sample in a study of vaccination and CD4 T cells after COVID-19. TCRdb redid the calling of the PCR reads with MiXCR, one entry per CDR3 protein. The sample shows 21,000 or so distinct CDR3 sequences, about 60% of them seen only once. Sequenced material: CD4+ T cells from blood, taken before SARS-CoV-2 vaccination. These receptors all stem from a human donor who had recovered from COVID-19.

The chain uses TRBV25-1 and TRBJ2-7; 10 nucleotides line up with TRBD1. Trimming cost V 8 bases and J 5 bases; bases outside gene matches: 9. The CDR3 extends over 14 amino acids. Germline CDR1 reads MGHDK; CDR2 reads SYGVNS. CDR3 loop: CASSKRTGGHEQYF. The CDR3 DNA reads as TGTGCCAGCTCCAAGCGGACAGGGGGTCACGAGCAGTACTTC.

The sample holds a few counts of this clonotype. This chain uses TRBV11-1 with TRBJ1-1; D remains unclear. The CDR3 sequence is 11 residues long. The V end was cut by 5 bases, the J end by 11 bases, with 12 bases between. Germline assignment: CDR1 SGHAT and CDR2 FQDESV (reference sequence). CDR3 in amino acids: CASSSRQVAFF. The CDR3, as DNA: TGTGCCAGCAGCAGCCGGCAGGTGGCTTTCTTT. The complete variable domain, with remaining parts taken from reference TRBV11-1 and TRBJ1-1, reads EAEVAQSPRYKITEKSQAVAFWCDPISGHATLYWYRQILGQGPELLVQFQDESVVDDSQLPKDRFSAERLKGVDSTLKIQPAELGDSAMYLCASSSRQVAFFGQGTRLTVV.

This clonotype was seen a single time. This chain's CDR3 is CASSSGYNEQFF. In DNA form, the CDR3 reads TGTGCCAGCAGCTCCGGATACAATGAGCAGTTCTTC. The chain couples TRBV7-2 to TRBJ2-1; D unclear. V was cut by 4 bases and J by 4 bases, with 5 bases left in between. The CDR3 length is 12 residues. The V gene's germline CDR1 is SGHTA and CDR2 FQGNSA. The full variable domain, its missing parts supplied by reference TRBV7-2 and TRBJ2-1, is GAGVSQSPSNKVTEKGKDVELRCDPISGHTALYWYRQSLGQGLEFLIYFQGNSAPDKSGLPSDRFSAERTGGSVSTLTIQRTQQEDSAVYLCASSSGYNEQFFGPGTRLTVL.

The chain recombines TRBV20-1 with TRBJ2-7; 11 bases fit TRBD2. This CDR3 is built from 17 residues. Germline values: CDR1 DFQATT, CDR2 SNEGSKA (reference sequence). Trimming took 1 base from V and 1 from J; bases not matched to a gene: 9. CDR3 DNA: TGCAGTGCTAGAGCGGGTAGCGGGAGGGCCAGGTCCTACGAGCAGTACTTC. This codes for CSARAGSGRARSYEQYF.

The V gene is TRBV19, the J gene TRBJ2-2; 11 positions agree with TRBD2. The CDR3 contains 19 residues. Germline-derived CDR1 and CDR2 are LNHDA and SQIVND (reference sequence). J gave up 6 bases and V 1 base, and 13 bases lay outside the gene matches. The DNA of the CDR3 is TGTGCCAGTAGTATAGTACTAGCGGGAGCTACGGTGAGCCCCGGGGAGCTGTTTTTT. It is translated as CASSIVLAGATVSPGELFF.

The chain employs TRBV6-1 and TRBJ2-1; D gene uncertain. Germline values: CDR1 MNHNS, CDR2 SASEGT. Trimming shortened V by 4 bases and J by 2 bases, and 15 bases separated the two germline ends. The CDR3 consists of 16 residues. CDR3 sequence: CASSVKGNGPYNEQFF. The CDR3 DNA follows: TGTGCCAGCAGTGTAAAAGGGAATGGCCCCTACAATGAGCAGTTCTTC.

In its sample, this clonotype was seen a few times. V gene TRBV19 combines with J gene TRBJ1-5, with D unclear. CDR1 LNHDA and CDR2 SQIVND come from the germline V gene (reference sequence). V was clipped by 5 bases and J by 7 bases, with 18 bases between them. There are 15 residues in the CDR3. The CDR3 loop is CASSVTGSTAQPQHF. The DNA of the CDR3 is TGTGCCAGTAGTGTCACCGGGAGCACGGCCCAGCCCCAGCATTTT.

A few counts support this clonotype. The V call is TRBV27, the J call TRBJ2-2; 9 bases fit TRBD1. CDR3 length: 14 residues. The junction had 4 bases not matched to a gene; V was cut back by 6 bases and J by 5 bases. The germline V gene encodes CDR1 MNHEY and CDR2 SMNVEV (reference sequence). This chain's CDR3 is CASRGQGWTGELFF. CDR3 sequence (DNA): TGTGCCAGCAGAGGACAGGGGTGGACCGGGGAGCTGTTTTTT.

V and J are TRBV19 and TRBJ2-5; possibly TRBD1 or TRBD2 for D (5 bases each). This CDR3 contains 14 residues. With 3 bases removed from V and 1 base from J, the gap between germline ends came to 9 bases. CDR1 and CDR2 (germline): LNHDA, SQIVND (reference sequence). In DNA, the CDR3 is TGTGCCAGTAGTATTGACGGGACCCAAGAGACCCAGTACTTC. Residues: CASSIDGTQETQYF. Looking up the rest from reference TRBV19 and TRBJ2-5 gives the full variable domain: DGGITQSPKYLFRKEGQNVTLSCEQNLNHDAMYWYRQDPGQGLRLIYYSQIVNDFQKGDIAEGYSVSREKKESFPLTVTSAQKNPTAFYLCASSIDGTQETQYFGPGTRLLVL.

This clonotype was counted only a few times. The CDR3 nucleotides read TGCAGTGCCCTGAAAGGGGCGGGCGGGGAGCTGTTTTTT. This translates into CSALKGAGGELFF. This rearrangement joins TRBV20-1 to TRBJ2-2; D assignment may be TRBD1 or TRBD2 (5 bases each). The CDR3 consists of 13 residues. Trimming shortened V by 6 bases and J by 7 bases, and 15 bases separated the two germline ends. The germline V gene has CDR1 DFQATT and CDR2 SNEGSKA (reference sequence).

The table lists this clonotype with a few counts. V and J are TRBV20-1 and TRBJ2-1; 16 bases are a match to TRBD2. The CDR3 extends over 15 amino acids. Germline CDR1 reads DFQATT; CDR2 reads SNEGSKA (reference sequence). Trimming cost V 3 bases and J 7 bases; bases outside gene matches: 3. In DNA form, the CDR3 reads TGCAGTGCTAGCGAGGGACTAGCGGGAGGGAATGAGCAGTTCTTC. It is translated as CSASEGLAGGNEQFF.

The J gene is TRBJ2-7, the V gene TRBV5-1; 12 bases match TRBD1. Trimming cost V 6 bases and J 4 bases; bases outside gene matches: 8. CDR3 length: 15 residues. Germline assignment: CDR1 SGHRS and CDR2 YFSETQ. The CDR3 here is CASMRGTGGPYEQYF. The CDR3 DNA reads as TGCGCCAGCATGCGAGGGACAGGGGGCCCGTACGAGCAGTACTTC.

This rearrangement joins TRBV20-1 to TRBJ1-1, with 9 bases matching TRBD1. The CDR3 runs 15 residues. The V gene end was trimmed by 5 bases and the J gene end by 0 bases; junction bases not matched to a gene: 7. The germline V gene encodes CDR1 DFQATT and CDR2 SNEGSKA (reference sequence). DNA for the CDR3: TGCAGTGCTGCAACCGGGACAGGGATGAACACTGAAGCTTTCTTT. Its translation: CSAATGTGMNTEAFF.

The chain links TRBV10-1 to TRBJ2-3; D ambiguous. The CDR3 consists of 15 residues. Germline V CDR1 and CDR2: WNHNN, SYGVQD (reference sequence). Trimming stripped 5 bases from V and 0 bases from J, with 12 bases between. The CDR3 DNA is TGCGCCAGCAGTTTCCATCCAGGTAGCACAGATACGCAGTATTTT. Translated: CASSFHPGSTDTQYF.

The rearrangement joins TRBV28 to TRBJ2-7; D uncertain. V lost 6 bases and J lost 6, with 12 bases in between. The germline V gene has CDR1 MDHEN and CDR2 SYDVKM. The CDR3 spans 12 residues. The CDR3 DNA reads TGTGCCAGCAGCATCGGTGAAAGCGAGCAGTACTTC. Protein: CASSIGESEQYF.

J is TRBJ2-6 and V is TRBV7-8, with D perhaps assigned TRBD1 or TRBD2 (5 bases each). The CDR3 loop spans 16 amino acids. CDR1 SGHVS and CDR2 FQNEAQ come from the germline V gene. V shed 0 bases and J shed 4 bases, with 10 bases lying between them. The CDR3 bases are TGTGCCAGCAGCTTAGCGGGGGTTTCCGGGGCCAACGTCCTGACTTTC. Its protein is CASSLAGVSGANVLTF.

The chain joins TRBV27 to TRBJ2-6; 10 nucleotides agree with TRBD1. The CDR3 runs to 17 residues. CDR1 is MNHEY, CDR2 SMNVEV, per germline (reference sequence). Trimming at V came to 6 bases and at J to 4 bases, leaving 9 bases not matched to a gene. In DNA form, the CDR3 reads TGTGCCAGCAGACCTAGACAGGGGGCGGGGGGGGCCAACGTCCTGACTTTC. As protein: CASRPRQGAGGANVLTF. Based on the CDR3 plus reference TRBV27 and TRBJ2-6, the full variable domain is EAQVTQNPRYLITVTGKKLTVTCSQNMNHEYMSWYRQDPGLGLRQIYYSMNVEVTDKGDVPEGYKVSRKEKRNFPLILESPSPNQTSLYFCASRPRQGAGGANVLTFGAGSRLTVL.

The chain combines TRBV27 with TRBJ2-5; D gene ambiguous. With 9 bases removed from V and 3 bases from J, the gap between germline ends came to 14 bases. The V gene's germline CDR1 is MNHEY and CDR2 SMNVEV (reference sequence). This CDR3 is built from 13 residues. CDR3 residues: CASRPQVKETQYF. CDR3 coding DNA: TGTGCCAGTAGACCCCAGGTCAAAGAGACCCAGTACTTC.

The chain carries TRBV29-1 and TRBJ1-1, with D perhaps matching TRBD1 (5 bases). There are 14 residues in the CDR3. V lost 1 base to trimming and J lost 6 bases, with 15 bases between them. Germline CDR1 is SQVTM and CDR2 is ANQGSEA. The CDR3 sequence: CSVEAEGARAEAFF. CDR3 sequence (DNA): TGCAGCGTTGAAGCTGAAGGGGCGCGCGCTGAAGCTTTCTTT. The whole variable domain, remainder taken from reference TRBV29-1 and TRBJ1-1, is SAVISQKPSRDICQRGTSLTIQCQVDSQVTMMFWYRQQPGQSLTLIATANQGSEATYESGFVIDKFPISRPNLTFSTLTVSNMSPEDSSIYLCSVEAEGARAEAFFGQGTRLTVV.

The chain is built from TRBV4-1 and TRBJ2-1; D may correspond to TRBD1 or TRBD2 (5 bases each). Trimming cost V 0 bases and J 6 bases, with 9 bases left between them. The CDR3 is 14 residues long. Germline values: CDR1 MGHRA, CDR2 YSYEKL. The DNA for the CDR3 is TGCGCCAGCAGCCAAGATAGGGGAGTCAATGAGCAGTTCTTC. This encodes CASSQDRGVNEQFF.

The chain links TRBV7-9 to TRBJ2-7, with 9 bases that match TRBD2. In germline, CDR1 is SEHNR, CDR2 FQNEAQ (reference sequence). Trimming took 1 base from V and 2 from J; bases not matched to a gene: 9. There are 17 residues in the CDR3. The DNA of the CDR3 is TGTGCCAGCAGCTTAGGGGGTGGGCTAGCGGGGACCTACGAGCAGTACTTC. The encoded protein is CASSLGGGLAGTYEQYF.

There are a few counts of this clonotype. The rearrangement links TRBV6-5 to TRBJ1-5; D remains unclear. The V gene's germline CDR1 is MNHEY and CDR2 SVGAGI. V dropped 6 bases and J dropped 4 bases, with 10 bases sitting between them. The CDR3 covers 13 residues. This chain's CDR3 is CASRYTINQPQHF. In DNA form, the CDR3 reads TGTGCCAGCAGATACACGATAAATCAGCCCCAGCATTTT.

V usage is TRBV6-4 and J usage is TRBJ2-1, with 7 bases aligning to TRBD2. The germline gives CDR1 MRHNA, CDR2 SNTAGT. V was clipped by 7 bases and J by 2 bases; unmatched bases: 8. This CDR3 region has 15 residues. CDR3 sequence (DNA): TGTGCCAGCAACTCCAGCGGGGCCGCCTACAATGAGCAGTTCTTC. It is translated as CASNSSGAAYNEQFF.

The gene calls are TRBV6-1 and TRBJ2-2; TRBD1 aligns across 9 bases. The CDR3 loop spans 17 amino acids. The V gene end was trimmed by 7 bases and the J gene end by 1 base; junction bases not matched to a gene: 10. The V gene's germline CDR1 is MNHNS and CDR2 SASEGT. The CDR3: CASKVQGASLNTGELFF. DNA for the CDR3: TGTGCCAGCAAGGTACAGGGGGCTTCATTGAACACCGGGGAGCTGTTTTTT.

This clonotype was picked up a small number of times. The J gene is TRBJ1-5, the V gene TRBV20-1; D is perhaps TRBD1 (6 bases). The CDR3 extends over 13 amino acids. The V and J ends lost 5 bases and 11 bases respectively, with 19 bases between them. CDR1 and CDR2 from the germline V gene are DFQATT and SNEGSKA (reference sequence). CDR3 amino acids: CSAVETGPGAQHF. CDR3 DNA sequence: TGCAGTGCTGTCGAAACAGGGCCCGGAGCCCAGCATTTT.